The clone carrying this T cell receptor beta chain was observed many times. Antigen specificity is unknown. The CDR3 sequence is 15 residues long. V lost 4 bases and J lost 5; bases outside the gene matches: 11. Germline CDR1 is SGHDN and CDR2 is FVKESK. These data are taken from a study of CD8 T cells in ankylosing spondylitis. Findings and caveats of the study: According to the report, clones linked to the disease were significantly enriched in matched synovial fluid samples taken from ankylosing spondylitis patients. For ankylosing spondylitis blood, a TCR beta motif of about eight highly homologous variants appeared characteristic.

TCRdb recomputed calls from the 5' RACE reads with MiXCR, one row per CDR3 protein. The data show about 200,000 distinct CDR3 sequences, 25% to 30% seen once. Source material: blood, either unsorted or a sorted T cell fraction (not recorded which). This sequence joins TRBV14 and TRBJ2-7; 7 bases map to TRBD1. The receptor was derived from a male donor with ankylosing spondylitis or in good health (not recorded which). Written as DNA, the CDR3 is TGTGCCAGCAGCCGACGCTTATCGGACAGGAACGAGCAGTACTTC. This gives the protein CASSRRLSDRNEQYF.